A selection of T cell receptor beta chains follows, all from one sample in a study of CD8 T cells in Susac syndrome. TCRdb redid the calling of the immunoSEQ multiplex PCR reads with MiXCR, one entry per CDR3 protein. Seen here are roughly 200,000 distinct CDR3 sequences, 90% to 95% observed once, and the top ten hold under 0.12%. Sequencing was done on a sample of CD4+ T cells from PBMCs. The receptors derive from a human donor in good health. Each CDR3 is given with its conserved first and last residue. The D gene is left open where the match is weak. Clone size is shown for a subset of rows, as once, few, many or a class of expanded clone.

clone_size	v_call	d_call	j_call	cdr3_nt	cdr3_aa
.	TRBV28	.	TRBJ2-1	TGTGCCAGCAGGTCCGGGACTGACTACAATGAGCAGTTCTTC	CASRSGTDYNEQFF
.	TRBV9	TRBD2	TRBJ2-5	TGTGCCAGCAGCGTAGACCTAGCGGGTCCCCAAGAGACCCAGTACTTC	CASSVDLAGPQETQYF
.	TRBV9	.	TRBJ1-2	TGTGCCAGCAGCCAGCGGGACCCCTTGGAGGGCTACACCTTC	CASSQRDPLEGYTF
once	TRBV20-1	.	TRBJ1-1	TGCAGTGCTAGAGATCGGCGGACGAACACTGAAGCTTTCTTT	CSARDRRTNTEAFF
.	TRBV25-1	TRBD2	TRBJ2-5	TGTGCCAGCAGTAGGCGGGGGGCCCAAGAGACCCAGTACTTC	CASSRRGAQETQYF
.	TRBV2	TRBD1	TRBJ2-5	TGTGCCAGCAAGTCGGACAGGGAGACCCAGTACTTC	CASKSDRETQYF
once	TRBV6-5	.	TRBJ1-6	TGTGCCAGCAAATACGCGGAGATGGATTCACCCCTCCACTTT	CASKYAEMDSPLHF
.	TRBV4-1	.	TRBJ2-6	TGCGCCAGCAGCCAAGATTGGGAGGCGGGGGCCAACGTCCTGACTTTC	CASSQDWEAGANVLTF
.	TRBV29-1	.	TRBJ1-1	TGCAGCGTTGAAGATGGCAGCACTGAAGCTTTCTTT	CSVEDGSTEAFF
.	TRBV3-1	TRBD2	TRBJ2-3	TGTGCCAGCAGCCAAGTATCTAGCGGGGCCTTACCGCAGTATTTT	CASSQVSSGALPQYF
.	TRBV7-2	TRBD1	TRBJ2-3	TGTGCCAGCAGCCCCGACGCAGGGGGAGCCTTTGATACGCAGTATTTT	CASSPDAGGAFDTQYF
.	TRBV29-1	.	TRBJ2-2	TGCAGCGCTCTGAGTCCACAGGGCCGGGAGCTGTTTTTT	CSALSPQGRELFF
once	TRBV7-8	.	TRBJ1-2	TGTGCCAGCAGCTTAGCCCCTAATCGGGCGGACTATGGCTACACCTTC	CASSLAPNRADYGYTF
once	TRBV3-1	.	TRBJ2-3	TGTGCCAGCAGCCCCGCGGCGGGGGCCCCAGATACGCAGTATTTT	CASSPAAGAPDTQYF
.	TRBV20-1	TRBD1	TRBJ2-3	TGCAGTGCTCAGGACAGGGTGGATACGCAGTATTTT	CSAQDRVDTQYF
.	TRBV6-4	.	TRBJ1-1	TGTGCCAGCAGTTCAACATTGAACACTGAAGCTTTCTTT	CASSSTLNTEAFF
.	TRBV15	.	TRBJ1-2	TGTGCCACCAGCAGAGATGGGGCCAACAACTATGGCTACACCTTC	CATSRDGANNYGYTF
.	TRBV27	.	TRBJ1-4	TGTGCCAGCAGTCCCCTCGACAGAACTAATGAAAAACTGTTTTTT	CASSPLDRTNEKLFF
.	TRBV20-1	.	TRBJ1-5	TGCAGTGCTAGAGACCGTGGCGGGATAAGCAATCAGCCCCAGCATTTT	CSARDRGGISNQPQHF
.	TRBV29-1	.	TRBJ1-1	TGCAGCGTCTCTCGTACAAACATGAACACTGAAGCTTTCTTT	CSVSRTNMNTEAFF
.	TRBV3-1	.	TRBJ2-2	TGTGCCAGCAGCCAAGACTTCGACGGGGCCGGGGAGCTGTTTTTT	CASSQDFDGAGELFF
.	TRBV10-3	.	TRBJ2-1	TGTGCCATCAGTGAAGTCAATGAGCAGTTCTTC	CAISEVNEQFF
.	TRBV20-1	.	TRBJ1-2	TGCAGTGCTAGAGGCGTGGGGAGGGGCTACACCTTC	CSARGVGRGYTF
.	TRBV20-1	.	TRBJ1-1	TGCAGTGCCTCGGGACATTTGAACACTGAAGCTTTCTTT	CSASGHLNTEAFF